This TCR beta chain was found in a study of blood T cell repertoires in COVID-19 (dated by TCRdb to 2018 to 2021). As for the study more broadly: Collaborator samples came from the United States, Italy and Spain and covered acute and convalescent phases of COVID-19. The material from the prospective study consisted of cDNA or gDNA derived from T cells, B-cell-depleted T cells, or PBMCs. The dataset comprised deeply sampled blood TCRbeta repertoires from subjects exposed to, actively infected with, or recovered from COVID-19. A freely available public database, intended as a resource for researchers studying the immune response to SARS-CoV-2, is where the repertoires were released. The samples were drawn from the first 160 participants of the ongoing ImmuneRACE study and from about 1,200 subjects provided by 6 global collaborators. Nearly every sample came with metadata listing a de-identified subject ID, COVID-19 status, age in years and sex. Where HLA class I and class II types were available, the types were taken from metadata supplied by the sample provider, not from assay-based typing. Overall results and qualifications from the work: The quantity of clinical and demographic metadata differed by source and by participant and was supplied without curation.

Via the germline V gene, CDR1 is SGHRS and CDR2 YFSETQ. The CDR3 sequence holds 16 residues, the cysteine and phenylalanine included. The sequence is cut down to CDR3 DNA, 48 bases in frame from base 1. Unmatched junction bases come to 10, with V trimmed by 4 bases and J by 2 bases. The immunoSEQ Assay, a bias-controlled multiplex PCR, was used to amplify TCRbeta CDR3 regions from genomic DNA. The paper's data handling went like this. Within the assay, amplification of reference gene primers was used to estimate how many nucleated cells each sample contained. Sequence reads were collapsed and filtered to measure the absolute abundance of every unique TCRbeta CDR3 rearrangement. For each sample, productive Simpson clonality was calculated as the square root of Simpson's diversity index over productive rearrangements. TCRdb retrieved this table from immuneACCESS and kept in-frame rearrangements only. Not all clones are present; in checked studies, unresolved V genes account for under half, and no reason is known for the remainder. The DNA gave D and trimming, while V, J and clone size come from that table. This sample has about 27,000 clones in its table, and 88% of those were observed once. Approximately 7.7% of the sample lies in the top ten.

Collaborating institutions collected whole blood in K2EDTA tubes following their own protocols. For TCRbeta analysis, collaborators shipped samples in one of three forms: frozen whole blood, isolated PBMCs, or DNA extracted from either of those sample types. In the case of this clone: The target of this receptor is not known. The sample holds no much larger clone one base away, and base qualities are not on file.

The chain uses TRBV5-1 and TRBJ2-5; TRBD1 agrees with 8 junctional bases. Sequenced: peripheral blood. The receptor was derived from a woman aged 45 to 65 with active COVID-19. The base sequence is TGCGCCAGCAGCACCGGACAGGGTTGGGGACAAGAGACCCAGTACTTC. This translates into CASSTGQGWGQETQYF.